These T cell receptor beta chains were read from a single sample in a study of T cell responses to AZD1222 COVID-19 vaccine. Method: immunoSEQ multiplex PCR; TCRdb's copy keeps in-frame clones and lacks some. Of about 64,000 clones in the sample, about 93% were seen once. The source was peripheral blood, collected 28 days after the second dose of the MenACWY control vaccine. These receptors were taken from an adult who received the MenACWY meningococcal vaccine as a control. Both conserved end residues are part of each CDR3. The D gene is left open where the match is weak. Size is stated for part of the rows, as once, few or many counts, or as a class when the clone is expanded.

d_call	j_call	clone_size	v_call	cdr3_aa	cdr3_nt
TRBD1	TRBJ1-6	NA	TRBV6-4	CASRDQGDNSPLHF	TGTGCCAGCAGGGACCAGGGGGACAATTCACCCCTCCACTTT
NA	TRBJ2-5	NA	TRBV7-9	CASSPPMNGEQETQYF	TGTGCCAGCAGCCCCCCCATGAATGGAGAACAAGAGACCCAGTACTTC
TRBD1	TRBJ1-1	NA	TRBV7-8	CASSLIQGAEAFF	TGTGCCAGCAGCTTAATTCAGGGGGCTGAAGCTTTCTTT
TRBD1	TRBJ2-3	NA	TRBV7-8	CASSPETGGRTDTQYF	TGTGCCAGCAGCCCGGAGACAGGGGGTCGAACAGATACGCAGTATTTT
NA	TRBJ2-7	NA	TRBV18	CASSGADSYEQYF	TGTGCCAGCTCCGGGGCGGACTCCTACGAGCAGTACTTC
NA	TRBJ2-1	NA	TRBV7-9	CASSLGWQIAHNEQFF	TGTGCCAGCAGCTTAGGCTGGCAGATAGCCCACAATGAGCAGTTCTTC
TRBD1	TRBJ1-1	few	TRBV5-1	CASSHRGGDTEAFF	TGCGCCAGCAGCCACAGGGGAGGGGACACTGAAGCTTTCTTT
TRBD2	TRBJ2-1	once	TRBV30	CAWSIWREDEQFF	TGTGCCTGGAGTATCTGGCGGGAGGATGAGCAGTTCTTC
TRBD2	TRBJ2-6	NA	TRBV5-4	CASSDRTSGIAGANVLTF	TGTGCCAGCAGCGACCGGACTAGCGGGATCGCTGGGGCCAACGTCCTGACTTTC
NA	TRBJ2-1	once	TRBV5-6	CASSDLSGSYNEQFF	TGTGCCAGCAGCGACCTGAGCGGCTCCTACAATGAGCAGTTCTTC
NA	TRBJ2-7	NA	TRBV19	CASSDRSRVVF	TGTGCCAGTAGTGACCGAAGTCGCGTTGTCTTC
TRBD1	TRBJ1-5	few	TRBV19	CASSQGAWQPQHF	TGTGCCAGTAGTCAGGGGGCTTGGCAGCCCCAGCATTTT
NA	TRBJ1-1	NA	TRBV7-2	CASSLSRVSEAFF	TGTGCCAGCAGCTTAAGCAGAGTGTCTGAAGCTTTCTTT
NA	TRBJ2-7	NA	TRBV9	CASSVGSGNEQYF	TGTGCCAGCAGCGTAGGCAGCGGAAACGAGCAGTACTTC
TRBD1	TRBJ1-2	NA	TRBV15	CATSRDRTGGYGYTF	TGTGCCACCAGCAGAGATAGGACAGGGGGCTATGGCTACACCTTC
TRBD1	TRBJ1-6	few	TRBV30	CAWTGAMGQGVFHF	TGTGCCTGGACCGGCGCCATGGGACAGGGGGTCTTCCACTTT
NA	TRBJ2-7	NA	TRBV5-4	CASSFDSYEQYF	TGTGCCAGCAGCTTTGACTCCTACGAGCAGTACTTC
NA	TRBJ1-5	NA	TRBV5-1	CASSLGTGQQPQHF	TGCGCCAGCAGCTTGGGCACAGGGCAACAGCCCCAGCATTTT
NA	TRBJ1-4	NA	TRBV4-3	CASSRRAGRLNEKLFF	TGCGCCAGCAGCCGGAGAGCGGGACGGCTTAATGAAAAACTGTTTTTT
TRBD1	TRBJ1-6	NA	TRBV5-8	CASSHPGQSSYNSPLHF	TGTGCCAGCAGCCATCCGGGACAGAGCTCCTATAATTCACCCCTCCACTTT
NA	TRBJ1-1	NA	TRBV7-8	CASIPGRPPYLNTEAFF	TGTGCCAGCATCCCTGGGAGGCCTCCCTACTTGAACACTGAAGCTTTCTTT
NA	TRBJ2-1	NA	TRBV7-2	CASSLVSVVNEQFF	TGTGCCAGCAGCTTAGTTTCAGTTGTCAATGAGCAGTTCTTC
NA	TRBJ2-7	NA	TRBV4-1	CASSQVGGKSAYEQYF	TGCGCCAGCAGCCAAGTCGGAGGTAAGAGCGCCTACGAGCAGTACTTC
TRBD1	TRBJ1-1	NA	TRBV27	CASKFGQVNTEAFF	TGTGCCAGCAAATTCGGACAGGTGAACACTGAAGCTTTCTTT
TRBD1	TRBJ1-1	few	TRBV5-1	CASSPGQGITEVLNTEAFF	TGCGCCAGCAGCCCTGGACAGGGAATAACGGAGGTTCTGAACACTGAAGCTTTCTTT
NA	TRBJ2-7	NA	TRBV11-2	CASSLLPGNYEQYF	TGTGCCAGCAGCTTATTGCCCGGGAACTACGAGCAGTACTTC
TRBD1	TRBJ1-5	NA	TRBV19	CASSSLPGQGFSQPQHF	TGTGCCAGTAGTTCCCTACCGGGACAGGGATTCTCTCAGCCCCAGCATTTT
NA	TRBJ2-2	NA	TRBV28	CASSSRGELFF	TGTGCCAGTTCCTCTCGTGGCGAGCTGTTTTTT
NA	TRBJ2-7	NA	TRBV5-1	CASSLYRGGDEQYF	TGCGCCAGCAGCTTGTACAGGGGAGGCGACGAGCAGTACTTC
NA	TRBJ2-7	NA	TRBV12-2	CASRSTVAQQYF	TGTGCAAGTCGCTCCACTGTGGCACAGCAGTACTTC
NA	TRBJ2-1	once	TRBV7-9	CASSLGPKRFDEQFF	TGTGCCAGCAGCTTGGGTCCGAAAAGGTTCGATGAGCAGTTCTTC
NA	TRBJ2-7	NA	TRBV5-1	CASSLESGFVSYEQYF	TGCGCCAGCAGCTTGGAGTCCGGGTTTGTATCCTACGAGCAGTACTTC
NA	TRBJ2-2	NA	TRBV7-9	CASSFQDLNTGELFF	TGTGCCAGCAGCTTTCAGGACTTGAACACCGGGGAGCTGTTTTTT
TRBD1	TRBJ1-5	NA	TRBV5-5	CASSWDSGFQPQHF	TGTGCCAGCAGCTGGGACAGCGGGTTTCAGCCCCAGCATTTT
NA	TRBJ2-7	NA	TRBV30	CAWSVDRHFYEQYF	TGTGCCTGGAGTGTGGACCGACATTTCTACGAGCAGTACTTC
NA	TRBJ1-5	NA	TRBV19	CASSILREGKAPQHF	TGTGCCAGTAGTATACTCAGGGAAGGGAAAGCGCCCCAGCATTTT
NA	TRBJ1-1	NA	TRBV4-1	CASSLRATWGNTEAFF	TGCGCCAGCAGCCTTCGGGCGACATGGGGGAACACTGAAGCTTTCTTT
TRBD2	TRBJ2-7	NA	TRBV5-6	CASSLGLADYEQYF	TGTGCCAGCAGCTTGGGACTAGCGGATTACGAGCAGTACTTC
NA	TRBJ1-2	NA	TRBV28	CASGGTFNYGYTF	TGTGCCAGCGGAGGCACCTTTAACTATGGCTACACCTTC
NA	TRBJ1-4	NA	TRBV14	CASSPGATNEKLFF	TGTGCCAGCAGCCCTGGAGCGACTAATGAAAAACTGTTTTTT
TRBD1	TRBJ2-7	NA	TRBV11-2	CASSSTMGQGPHEQYF	TGTGCCAGCAGCTCGACTATGGGACAGGGCCCCCACGAGCAGTACTTC